The 15 T cell receptor beta chains below come from one sample, sequenced in a study of T cells in Graves' hyperthyroidism and ophthalmopathy (dated by TCRdb to about 2019). The library was obtained by multiplex PCR. This sample was sequenced with an Illumina HiSeq 2000. The TCR beta CDR3 regions were amplified from RNA transcripts. A first-round RT-PCR of the TCR CDR3 used the HTBI primer set with the Qiagen OneStep RT-PCR kit. TCRdb ran its own pipeline on the public reads, namely fastp trimming at Q25 and MiXCR clone calling, and kept in-frame beta chains. When rows share a CDR3 protein, they turn into one entry using the most common DNA and genes. This sample has fewer than 750,000 distinct CDR3 sequences in its table, and around 45% of those were observed once. The ten largest clonotypes hold more than 7% of the sample. The sample comprised peripheral blood or thyroid tissue (not recorded which). These TCRs come from a woman aged 18-30 years with Graves' hyperthyroidism.

This clonotype was found many times. CDR3 sequence reads: CASIRDRGNTGELFF. CDR3 coding DNA: TGTGCCAGCATCCGGGACAGAGGGAACACCGGGGAGCTGTTTTTT. The chain links TRBV11-3 to TRBJ2-2; 7 nucleotides agree with TRBD1. CDR3 length equals 15 residues. V lost 7 bases to trimming and J lost 1 base; unmatched junction nucleotides: 6. Per germline, CDR1 SGHNT and CDR2 YENEEA.

V usage is TRBV24-1 and J usage is TRBJ2-5, with a weak D call TRBD1 (6 bases). Germline V gives CDR1 KGHDR, CDR2 SFDVKD. The CDR3 has 14 residues. V was cut by 3 bases and J by 5 bases, with 12 bases left in between. CDR3 nucleotide sequence: TGTGCCACCAGTGATGCAGGGGATGGGGAGACCCAGTACTTC. This encodes CATSDAGDGETQYF.

This clonotype has a single count. The CDR3 bases are TGTGCCAGCAGCCCCCGCCAGGGCGGAGGTGGATCTGGGGCCAACGTCCTGACTTTC. Amino acids: CASSPRQGGGGSGANVLTF. The rearrangement links TRBV19 to TRBJ2-6; D might be TRBD1 or TRBD2, each matching 5 bases. Germline assignment: CDR1 LNHDA and CDR2 SQIVND (reference sequence). The CDR3 runs 19 residues. The germline V and J ends were trimmed by 9 bases and 1 base, with 25 bases remaining between them.

The rearrangement joins TRBV7-8 to TRBJ1-1, with D perhaps matching TRBD1 (5 bases). Trimming took off 2 bases at V and 6 bases at J, with 19 bases between the two ends. This CDR3 contains 16 residues. Germline CDR1 and CDR2: SGHVS and FQNEAQ. DNA for the CDR3: TGTGCCAGCAGCTTACGTACGGGACTAGAGAGCTCTGAAGCTTTCTTT. It is translated as CASSLRTGLESSEAFF.

A remark on this clonotype: This sequence may be a read error, since a much larger clone differs from it by one base. The rearrangement links TRBV6-6 to TRBJ1-1, with D possibly being TRBD1 (5 bases). CDR1 and CDR2 from the germline V gene are MNHNY and SVGAGI (reference sequence). V was trimmed by 8 bases and J by 10 bases, leaving 11 bases between them. The CDR3 loop spans 10 amino acids. The CDR3 loop reads CASAGGRAFF. The CDR3 region has the DNA TGTGCCAGCGCGGGGGGTCGAGCTTTCTTT.

The genes are TRBV6-2 or TRBV6-3 and TRBJ2-5, with 10 bases lining up with TRBD2. The CDR3 has 16 amino acids. With V trimmed by 2 bases and J by 3 bases, 6 bases remained unmatched. From germline, CDR1 is MNHEY and CDR2 SVGEGT. The CDR3 region has the DNA TGTGCCAGCAGTTACCCCGAGCTAGCGGGAGAAGAGACCCAGTACTTC. Its protein is CASSYPELAGEETQYF.

This chain uses TRBV20-1 with TRBJ2-5; TRBD2 matches at 14 bases. CDR1 and CDR2 from the germline V gene are DFQATT and SNEGSKA (reference sequence). The CDR3 loop spans 14 amino acids. The V and J ends lost 3 bases and 10 bases, in that order; junction bases with no gene match: 7. The CDR3 sequence: CSARAGLAGVVQYF. The DNA for the CDR3 is TGCAGTGCTAGGGCGGGACTAGCGGGAGTTGTCCAGTACTTC.

With regard to this clonotype: One base away lies a much larger clone, so this may be a sequencing read error. The chain joins TRBV5-6 to TRBJ1-4; D is perhaps TRBD1 (5 bases). The CDR3 consists of 15 residues. The germline V gene encodes CDR1 SGHDT and CDR2 YYEEEE. For the CDR3, the DNA is TGTGCCAGCAGCGTCTCGGGACGGGATGGGGAAAGACTGTTTTTT. This sequence encodes CASSVSGRDGERLFF.

Ten or more counts support this clonotype. The J gene is TRBJ1-2, the V gene TRBV3-1, with a tentative D call TRBD1 (6 bases). The germline gives CDR1 LGHDT, CDR2 YNNKEL (reference sequence). The V gene lost 2 bases and the J gene lost 4 bases, with 14 bases spanning the gap. The CDR3 is made up of 15 amino acids. The CDR3 DNA sequence: TGTGCCAGCAGCCAATCTGGCGGACAGCTCTATGGCTACACCTTC. Its protein is CASSQSGGQLYGYTF.

The rearrangement links TRBV7-2 to TRBJ1-5; the match to TRBD1 covers 10 bases. After removal of 6 bases from V and 7 bases from J, the junction contained 6 bases not matched to a gene. The CDR3 consists of 14 residues. Per the germline V gene, CDR1 is SGHTA and CDR2 is FQGNSA. The CDR3 sequence: CASRRGTGEQPQHF. CDR3 bases: TGTGCCAGCAGAAGGGGGACAGGGGAACAGCCCCAGCATTTT.

The table lists this clonotype with many counts. CDR3 residues: CASSSTTGENTEAFF. CDR3 in DNA: TGTGCCAGCAGCTCCACGACAGGAGAAAACACTGAAGCTTTCTTT. V is TRBV7-8 and J is TRBJ1-1; D might be TRBD1 (6 bases). The CDR3 totals 15 residues. Germline V gene lookup returns CDR1 SGHVS and CDR2 FQNEAQ. Trimming left V 4 bases short and J 2 bases short, with 14 bases between.

As for this clonotype: An end of the junction does not agree with germline; a read error may underlie this. The J gene is TRBJ1-5, the V gene TRBV20-1; 8 positions agree with TRBD1. The CDR3 runs 9 residues. Germline CDR1 and CDR2: DFQATT and SNEGSKA (reference sequence). CDR3 coding DNA: TGCAGTGCTACCGGGGGACAGGATTTT. As protein: CSATGGQDF.

This clonotype was seen ten or more times. The J gene is TRBJ2-2, the V gene TRBV10-1; D unclear. V was trimmed by 2 bases and J by 1 base, leaving 5 bases between them. CDR1 and CDR2 (germline): WNHNN, SYGVQD (reference sequence). This CDR3 spans 14 amino acids. The CDR3 region is CASSELENTGELFF. CDR3 DNA: TGCGCCAGCAGTGAGCTGGAGAACACCGGGGAGCTGTTTTTT.

The genes are TRBV7-2 and TRBJ1-2; D remains unclear. Trimming took off 4 bases at V and 1 base at J, with 7 bases between the two ends. This CDR3 is built from 13 residues. Looked up from germline, CDR1 is SGHTA and CDR2 is FQGNSA. As DNA, the CDR3 is TGTACCAGCAGCTCAGACTATAACTATGGCTACACCTTC. This gives the protein CTSSSDYNYGYTF.

Ten or more counts support this clonotype. The chain recombines TRBV2 with TRBJ2-7; D ambiguous. V was pared by 6 bases and J by 1 base, with 10 bases between. The germline V gene encodes CDR1 SNHLY and CDR2 FYNNEI. The CDR3 loop spans 13 amino acids. DNA of the CDR3: TGTGCCAGCAGCCCACTTAATTCCTACGAGCAGTACTTC. This translates into CASSPLNSYEQYF.